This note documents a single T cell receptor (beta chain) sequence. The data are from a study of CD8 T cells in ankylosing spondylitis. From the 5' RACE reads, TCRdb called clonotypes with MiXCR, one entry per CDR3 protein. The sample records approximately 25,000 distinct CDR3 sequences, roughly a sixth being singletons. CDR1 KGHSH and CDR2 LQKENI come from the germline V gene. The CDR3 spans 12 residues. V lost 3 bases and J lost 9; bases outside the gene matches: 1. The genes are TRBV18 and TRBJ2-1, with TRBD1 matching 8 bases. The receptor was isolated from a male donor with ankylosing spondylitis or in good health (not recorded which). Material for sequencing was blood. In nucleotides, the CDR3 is TGTGCCAGCTCACCGCAGGGGGCTGAGCAGTTCTTC. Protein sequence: CASSPQGAEQFF.